This passage covers 26 T cell receptor beta chains from one sample sequenced in a study of T cell responses to AZD1222 COVID-19 vaccine. Sequencing used immunoSEQ multiplex PCR; TCRdb keeps in-frame clones, though not all of them. The sample lists 150,000 or so clones; around 93% were seen once. Material: peripheral blood, obtained 28 days after the second AZD1222 dose. These receptors all stem from an adult who received the AZD1222 COVID-19 vaccine.

The chain recombines TRBV15 with TRBJ1-2; D is possibly TRBD1 (5 bases). V lost 0 bases and J 3 bases, leaving 8 bases between the germline ends. CDR1 and CDR2 (germline): LNHNV, YYDKDF (reference sequence). The CDR3 loop spans 14 amino acids. The CDR3: CATSREDRHYGYTF. DNA for the CDR3: TGTGCCACCAGCAGAGAAGACAGACACTATGGCTACACCTTC.

V usage is TRBV3-1 (or the pseudogene TRBV3-2) and J usage is TRBJ1-2; 7 nucleotides align to TRBD1. The CDR3 extends over 15 amino acids. J gave up 6 bases and V 2 bases, and 9 bases lay outside the gene matches. CDR1 is LGHDT and CDR2 is YNNKEL in the germline V gene (reference sequence). In nucleotides, the CDR3 is TGTGCCAGCAGCCAAAGACAGGGAGGTGATAATGGCTACACCTTC. As protein: CASSQRQGGDNGYTF.

Note on this clone: Additional DNA sequences in this sample encode the identical CDR3. The rearrangement links TRBV28 to TRBJ1-2; TRBD1 matches at 10 bases. Germline loops: CDR1 MDHEN, CDR2 SYDVKM. J lost 7 bases, V lost 5 bases, and 1 base had no gene match. The CDR3 runs 12 residues. Here the CDR3 DNA reads TGTGCCAGCAGTCGACAGGGGGCTGGCTACACCTTC. Translated: CASSRQGAGYTF.

This rearrangement joins TRBV28 to TRBJ1-1, with 7 bases that match TRBD1. Germline-derived CDR1 and CDR2 are MDHEN and SYDVKM. The CDR3 totals 16 residues. The CDR3 DNA sequence: TGTAAGTCACAGCTCGACAGGGACACTTTAAACACTGAAGCTTTCTTT. Its protein product is CKSQLDRDTLNTEAFF.

The gene calls are TRBV20-1 and TRBJ2-1; 16 positions match TRBD2. Germline trimming cut 3 bases from V and 8 bases from J; bases unmatched to any gene: 4. The CDR3 totals 15 residues. CDR1 is DFQATT, CDR2 SNEGSKA, per germline (reference sequence). CDR3 region: CSASGTSGRGDEQFF. The CDR3 coding sequence is TGCAGTGCTAGTGGGACTAGCGGGAGGGGCGATGAGCAGTTCTTC.

The V call is TRBV7-9, the J call TRBJ1-6; a possible D gene is TRBD1 (6 bases). Germline CDR1 reads SEHNR; CDR2 reads FQNEAQ (reference sequence). The CDR3 contains 13 residues. Trimming stripped 5 bases from V and 12 bases from J, with 14 bases between. The CDR3 sequence is CASSESGGGPLHF. The CDR3 DNA reads as TGTGCCAGCAGCGAATCGGGAGGGGGACCCCTCCACTTT.

The V gene is TRBV5-5, the J gene TRBJ1-1; weak D call: TRBD1 (6 bases). V shed 3 bases and J shed 1 base, with 13 bases lying between them. CDR1 and CDR2 (germline): SGHKS, YYEKEE (reference sequence). There are 15 residues in the CDR3. CDR3: CASSSPGQGNTEAFF. The CDR3 DNA reads as TGTGCCAGCAGCTCCCCGGGACAAGGGAACACTGAAGCTTTCTTT.

This chain uses TRBV7-3 with TRBJ2-1; D possibly uses TRBD1 or TRBD2 (5 bases each). V lost 1 base and J lost 7, with 17 bases in between. Germline CDR1 SGHTA, CDR2 FQGTGA. The CDR3 spans 16 residues. The CDR3 coding sequence is TGTGCCAGCAGCTTAATGGCGTCAGGGAGCCGGAATGAGCAGTTCTTC. It codes for CASSLMASGSRNEQFF.

Only a few counts were recorded for this clone. The CDR3 spells CASSPASRTYEQYF. The CDR3 coding sequence is TGTGCCAGCTCACCAGCCAGCCGCACCTACGAGCAGTACTTC. V is TRBV18 and J is TRBJ2-7; no definite D call. Germline loops: CDR1 KGHSH, CDR2 LQKENI. Trimming removed 2 bases at V and 2 bases at J, with 10 bases between. The CDR3 runs 14 residues.

The chain combines TRBV5-1 with TRBJ1-1; possibly TRBD1 for D (5 bases). The CDR3 covers 15 residues. Trimming removed 3 bases from V and 3 bases from J, with 15 bases in between. The germline CDR1 and CDR2 sequences are SGHRS and YFSETQ. This CDR3 reads CASSSAGEGYTEAFF. CDR3 coding DNA: TGCGCCAGCAGCTCGGCCGGGGAGGGGTACACTGAAGCTTTCTTT.

Turning to this clone: Other DNA variants within this sample encode the same CDR3. The chain carries TRBV28 and TRBJ1-2; 10 positions agree with TRBD1. Germline V gene data show CDR1 as MDHEN and CDR2 as SYDVKM. The V gene end was trimmed by 2 bases and the J gene end by 4 bases; junction bases not matched to a gene: 1. The CDR3 loop spans 14 amino acids. The CDR3, as DNA: TGTGCCAGCAGTTTAGGACAGGGGGGCTATGGCTACACCTTC. Translation gives CASSLGQGGYGYTF.

For the CDR3, the DNA is TGTGCCAGCAGATCGACCGGGGCGAACACTGAAGCTTTCTTT. This codes for CASRSTGANTEAFF. This chain uses TRBV28 with TRBJ1-1, with a weak D call TRBD1 (5 bases). The V end lost 6 bases, the J end lost 1 base, and 12 bases lay between the germline ends. CDR1 is MDHEN, CDR2 SYDVKM, per germline. The CDR3 totals 14 residues.

The V call is TRBV3-1 (or the pseudogene TRBV3-2), the J call TRBJ2-7; 7 nucleotides agree with TRBD2. The V gene's germline CDR1 is LGHDT and CDR2 YNNKEL (reference sequence). This CDR3 contains 14 residues. V trimming: 4 bases; J trimming: 2 bases; junction bases outside the gene matches: 5. The CDR3, as DNA: TGTGCCAGCAGCCCTAGCGGAAGAGCCTACGAGCAGTACTTC. Translation gives CASSPSGRAYEQYF.

This clone occurred a few times. This chain uses TRBV18 with TRBJ1-4, with unresolved D. The V end lost 0 bases, the J end lost 4 bases, and 12 bases lay between the germline ends. The CDR3 consists of 16 residues. The germline gives CDR1 KGHSH, CDR2 LQKENI. CDR3 protein: CASSPPDADLNEKLFF. The CDR3 region has the DNA TGTGCCAGCTCACCACCGGACGCGGACCTTAATGAAAAACTGTTTTTT.

This chain connects TRBV20-1 to TRBJ1-5; the D is unclear. The CDR3 is 13 amino acids. CDR1 and CDR2 (germline): DFQATT, SNEGSKA (reference sequence). The ends were cut back, 3 bases at V and 6 bases at J, with 12 bases in the middle. The CDR3 coding sequence is TGCAGTGCTAGTCCGGACGACGGTCAGCCCCAGCATTTT. It specifies CSASPDDGQPQHF.

This clone was observed a handful of times. The chain is built from TRBV27 and TRBJ1-4; D perhaps matches TRBD1 (5 bases). Germline V CDR1 and CDR2: MNHEY, SMNVEV (reference sequence). Trimming took 6 bases from V and 12 from J, leaving 17 bases between them. CDR3 length equals 13 residues. The DNA for the CDR3 is TGTGCCAGCAGCTCAAACGCGGGGGACGAACTGTTTTTT. It yields the protein CASSSNAGDELFF.

The V gene is TRBV5-5, the J gene TRBJ2-7; D is ambiguous. Germline V gene lookup returns CDR1 SGHKS and CDR2 YYEKEE (reference sequence). V gave up 2 bases and J gave up 5 bases, with 5 bases separating them. This CDR3 has 11 amino acids. CDR3 sequence: CASSFDHEQYF. The CDR3 coding sequence is TGTGCCAGCAGCTTTGACCACGAGCAGTACTTC.

The CDR3 reads CSVELAGVSYEQYF. The CDR3 DNA is TGCAGCGTTGAGCTAGCGGGAGTGTCCTACGAGCAGTACTTC. This chain connects TRBV29-1 to TRBJ2-7, with 10 bases fitting TRBD2. The CDR3 is 14 amino acids. The V gene end was trimmed by 3 bases and the J gene end by 1 base; junction bases not matched to a gene: 3. Germline assignment: CDR1 SQVTM and CDR2 ANQGSEA.

This clone was seen only a few times. The chain has TRBV11-2 and TRBJ1-6; possibly TRBD1 for D (5 bases). Trimming stripped 1 base from V and 6 bases from J, with 10 bases between. CDR1 is SGHAT, CDR2 FQNNGV, per germline. This CDR3 contains 15 residues. In nucleotides, the CDR3 is TGTGCCAGCAGCTTAGCGCCAGGGCCTAATTCACCCCTCCACTTT. It translates to CASSLAPGPNSPLHF.

The V and J genes are TRBV28 and TRBJ1-2; no reliable D call. Germline-derived CDR1 and CDR2 are MDHEN and SYDVKM. CDR3 length: 11 amino acids. Trimming shortened V by 3 bases and J by 5 bases, and 4 bases separated the two germline ends. CDR3 DNA: TGTGCCAGCAGTTTGGAGTATGGCTACACCTTC. Amino acid sequence: CASSLEYGYTF.

The chain couples TRBV28 to TRBJ1-5; tentatively, D is TRBD1 (6 bases). Between the trimmed V and J ends, which lost 2 bases and 6 bases, there was a span of 8 bases. Per the germline V gene, CDR1 is MDHEN and CDR2 is SYDVKM. The CDR3 spans 13 residues. CDR3 in DNA: TGTGCCAGCAGTTTAACAGGGCGTCAGCCCCAGCATTTT. Encoded protein: CASSLTGRQPQHF. Together with reference TRBV28 and TRBJ1-5, the CDR3 gives the full variable domain: DVKVTQSSRYLVKRTGEKVFLECVQDMDHENMFWYRQDPGLGLRLIYFSYDVKMKEKGDIPEGYSVSREKKERFSLILESASTNQTSMYLCASSLTGRQPQHFGDGTRLSIL.

This clone was detected only once. The J gene is TRBJ1-3, the V gene TRBV5-1; TRBD1 is a possible D gene (5 bases). Germline assignment: CDR1 SGHRS and CDR2 YFSETQ. This CDR3 has 15 amino acids. Trimming took off 3 bases at V and 3 bases at J, with 13 bases between the two ends. This chain's CDR3 is CASSSFGDGGNTIYF. The DNA for the CDR3 is TGCGCCAGCAGCTCGTTCGGGGACGGTGGAAACACCATATATTTT.

The genes are TRBV5-3 and TRBJ1-6, with a possible D match to TRBD1 (6 bases). TRBV5-3 is placed among ORFs of uncertain function. The V end was cut by 8 bases, the J end by 0 bases, with 15 bases between. CDR3 length: 16 residues. The DNA of the CDR3 is TGTGCCAGTCGCCCGGGGGCGAGCTCCTATAATTCACCCCTCCACTTT. Translation: CASRPGASSYNSPLHF.

The chain joins TRBV7-3 to TRBJ2-1, with D possibly called TRBD1 or TRBD2 (5 bases each). Germline V gene sequence: CDR1 SGHTA, CDR2 FQGTGA. Trimming shortened V by 1 base and J by 4 bases, and 11 bases separated the two germline ends. The CDR3 is made up of 15 amino acids. The CDR3 DNA sequence: TGTGCCAGCAGCTTAATGTCGGGACCATACAATGAGCAGTTCTTC. Protein: CASSLMSGPYNEQFF.

The chain carries TRBV27 and TRBJ1-3; D might be TRBD1 (5 bases). The V gene's germline CDR1 is MNHEY and CDR2 SMNVEV (reference sequence). The CDR3 is 14 residues long. Trimming removed 5 bases at V and 0 bases at J, with 8 bases between. The CDR3 is CASSPGFSGNTIYF. DNA for the CDR3: TGTGCCAGCAGTCCAGGGTTCTCTGGAAACACCATATATTTT.

The count of this clone is one. The rearrangement uses TRBV5-1 and TRBJ2-7; unclear D gene. V lost 4 bases and J lost 4, with 9 bases in between. The length of the CDR3 is 12 residues. Germline V gene sequence: CDR1 SGHRS, CDR2 YFSETQ. Written as DNA, the CDR3 is TGCGCCAGCAGCATAGACGGTTACGAGCAGTACTTC. This encodes CASSIDGYEQYF.